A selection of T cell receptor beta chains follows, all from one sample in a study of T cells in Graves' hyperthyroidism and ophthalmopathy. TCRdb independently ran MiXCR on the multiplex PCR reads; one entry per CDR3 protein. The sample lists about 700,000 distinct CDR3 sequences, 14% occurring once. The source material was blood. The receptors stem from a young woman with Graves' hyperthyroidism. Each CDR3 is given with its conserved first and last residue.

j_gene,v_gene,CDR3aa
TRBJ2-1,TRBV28,CASSPLREAYNEQFF
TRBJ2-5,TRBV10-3,CAISEGGSQETQYF
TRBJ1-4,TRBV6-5,CASSYSKDGTLGEKLFF
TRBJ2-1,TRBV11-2,CASSYRDRDYNEQFF
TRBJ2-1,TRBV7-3,CASSLTAGGYNEQFF
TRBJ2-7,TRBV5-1,CASSFSGSLSYEQYF
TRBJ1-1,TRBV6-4,CASSANDRVDTEAFF
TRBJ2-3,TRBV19,CASERWGRGSTDTQYF
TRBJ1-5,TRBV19,CASTRAAKFPQPQHF
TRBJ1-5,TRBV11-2,CASSPGQGKFQPQHF
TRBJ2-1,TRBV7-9,CASSSNQGESYNEQFF
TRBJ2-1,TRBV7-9,CASSLIWESSYNEQFF
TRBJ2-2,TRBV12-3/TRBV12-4,CASSAGTGGAGELFF
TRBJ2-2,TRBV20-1,CSARANTGELFF
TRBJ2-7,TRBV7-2,CASSLGTSARYEQYF
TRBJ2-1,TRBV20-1,CSFQEVAGSYNEQLF
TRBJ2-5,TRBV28,CASSPRTGGVETQYF
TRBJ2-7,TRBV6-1,CASSYYRGREQYF
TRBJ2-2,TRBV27,CASRLAGAAGELFF
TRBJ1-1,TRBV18,CASSPMDRANTEAFF
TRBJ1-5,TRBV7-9,CASSLSSSNQPQHF
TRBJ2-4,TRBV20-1,CSARHVAGGDNIQYF
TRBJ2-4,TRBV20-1,CSVRGGTGDIQYF
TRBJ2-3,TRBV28,CASTTGGQDTQYF
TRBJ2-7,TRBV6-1,CASSERDRVNEQYF